The 30 T cell receptor beta chains below all came from one sample that was sequenced in a study of shared clonotypes between healthy human individuals. Cells designated naive CD8 were CD45RO-negative and were positively selected for CCR7, with terminally differentiated effector memory CD45RA+ cells excluded. TCRdb's table, derived via immunoSEQ multiplex PCR, lists solely in-frame clones and lacks some. This table has nearly 2 million clones, about 95% appearing once. The sample taken for sequencing was naive CD8+ T cells sorted from blood. These receptors were taken from a man aged 18 to 30 in good health.

This chain links TRBV2 with TRBJ2-1, with D tentatively TRBD1 (5 bases). Germline V gene data show CDR1 as SNHLY and CDR2 as FYNNEI. V was shortened by 9 bases and J by 5 bases, with 14 bases between the two germline ends. CDR3 size: 13 residues. The CDR3: CARGPGLNNEQFF. The DNA of the CDR3 is TGTGCCAGAGGGCCAGGGCTCAACAATGAGCAGTTCTTC.

The rearrangement uses TRBV10-3 and TRBJ1-1; no clear D. The germline CDR1 and CDR2 sequences are ENHRY and SYGVKD. The CDR3 contains 14 residues. V lost 3 bases, J lost 2 bases, and 10 bases lay in between. DNA of the CDR3: TGTGCCATCAGTGAACACGCTGCCAACACTGAAGCTTTCTTT. As protein: CAISEHAANTEAFF.

The rearrangement links TRBV6-6 to TRBJ1-1; perhaps TRBD1 as D (5 bases). Germline lookup yields CDR1 MNHNY and CDR2 SVGAGI (reference sequence). V gave up 6 bases and J gave up 11 bases, with 13 bases separating them. The CDR3 consists of 11 residues. CDR3 sequence: CASRATAEAFF. DNA of the CDR3: TGTGCCAGCAGGGCGACAGCCGAGGCTTTCTTT.

V and J are TRBV4-1 and TRBJ1-3; D remains ambiguous. The CDR3 spans 15 residues. The V end lost 4 bases, the J end lost 0 bases, and 10 bases lay between the germline ends. From germline, CDR1 is MGHRA and CDR2 YSYEKL. As DNA, the CDR3 is TGCGCCAGCAGCCCCCCCCGCTACTCTGGAAACACCATATATTTT. This encodes CASSPPRYSGNTIYF.

In nucleotides, the CDR3 is TGTGCCAGCAGCTTATGGCTAACCTACGAGCAGTACTTC. As protein: CASSLWLTYEQYF. V gene TRBV7-2 combines with J gene TRBJ2-7; D is ambiguous. Germline-derived CDR1 and CDR2 are SGHTA and FQGNSA. This CDR3 has 13 residues. V gave up 2 bases and J gave up 2 bases, with 7 bases separating them.

The J gene is TRBJ1-2, the V gene TRBV7-9, with 9 bases lining up with TRBD1. The CDR3 has 12 amino acids. The germline V gene encodes CDR1 SEHNR and CDR2 FQNEAQ (reference sequence). V lost 8 bases to trimming and J lost 9 bases; unmatched junction nucleotides: 7. Written as DNA, the CDR3 is TGTGCCAGCGCGACAGGGGGAAGAAGCTACACCTTC. Protein: CASATGGRSYTF. Filled out from reference TRBV7-9 and TRBJ1-2, the complete variable domain reads DTGVSQNPRHKITKRGQNVTFRCDPISEHNRLYWYRQTLGQGPEFLTYFQNEAQLEKSRLLSDRFSAERPKGSFSTLEIQRTEQGDSAMYLCASATGGRSYTFGSGTRLTVV.

This clone appeared a single time. The chain employs TRBV4-1 and TRBJ1-4; D remains ambiguous. In germline, CDR1 is MGHRA, CDR2 YSYEKL. The ends were cut back, 0 bases at V and 2 bases at J, with 13 bases in the middle. The CDR3 sequence is 17 residues long. CDR3 DNA: TGCGCCAGCAGCCAAGAGCAAGGGCTAGGCACTAATGAAAAACTGTTTTTT. Its protein is CASSQEQGLGTNEKLFF.

This clone has just one count. This chain joins TRBV6-1 and TRBJ2-5, with no clear D. CDR3 length equals 14 residues. Germline V gives CDR1 MNHNS, CDR2 SASEGT. Trimming shortened V by 6 bases and J by 4 bases, and 15 bases separated the two germline ends. DNA for the CDR3: TGTGCCAGCAGAAGCCTTTTTAGGACAGAGACCCAGTACTTC. The encoded protein is CASRSLFRTETQYF.

The chain recombines TRBV6-5 with TRBJ2-2; D ambiguous. V lost 9 bases to trimming and J lost 5 bases, with 13 bases between them. The CDR3 covers 13 residues. The germline gives CDR1 MNHEY, CDR2 SVGAGI. CDR3: CASATETTGELFF. In DNA, the CDR3 is TGTGCCAGTGCAACAGAGACTACCGGGGAGCTGTTTTTT.

The rearrangement joins TRBV7-9 to TRBJ2-7; D unresolved. The CDR3 is 11 residues long. Germline V CDR1 and CDR2: SEHNR, FQNEAQ (reference sequence). V lost 2 bases, J lost 6 bases, and 5 bases lay in between. The CDR3 region has the DNA TGTGCCAGCAGCTTATTCAGCGAGCAGTACTTC. It encodes CASSLFSEQYF. The variable domain in full, completed from reference TRBV7-9 and TRBJ2-7, reads DTGVSQNPRHKITKRGQNVTFRCDPISEHNRLYWYRQTLGQGPEFLTYFQNEAQLEKSRLLSDRFSAERPKGSFSTLEIQRTEQGDSAMYLCASSLFSEQYFGPGTRLTVT.

On this clone itself: This same CDR3 is encoded by further DNA sequences in the sample. This chain joins TRBV11-2 and TRBJ2-7; 7 bases line up with TRBD1. CDR3 size: 14 residues. The J segment lost 0 bases and the V segment lost 5 bases, leaving 4 bases of the junction unmatched. Germline CDR1 is SGHAT and CDR2 is FQNNGV. The CDR3 loop is CASSPDRSSYEQYF. CDR3 coding DNA: TGTGCCAGCAGCCCGGACAGGAGCTCCTACGAGCAGTACTTC.

The chain links TRBV19 to TRBJ1-1; D gene uncertain. V was shortened by 1 base and J by 3 bases, with 9 bases between the two germline ends. The CDR3 loop spans 14 amino acids. Germline CDR1 is LNHDA and CDR2 is SQIVND (reference sequence). The CDR3 sequence: CASSIGEGYTEAFF. The CDR3 DNA follows: TGTGCCAGTAGTATAGGAGAGGGATACACTGAAGCTTTCTTT.

This chain uses TRBV27 with TRBJ1-2; 7 bases fit TRBD1. After removal of 5 bases from V and 3 bases from J, the junction contained 3 bases not matched to a gene. There are 13 residues in the CDR3. Germline assignment: CDR1 MNHEY and CDR2 SMNVEV (reference sequence). This CDR3 is CASSQTGYYGYTF. As DNA, the CDR3 is TGTGCCAGCAGTCAGACAGGGTACTATGGCTACACCTTC.

CDR3 in DNA: TGTGCCAGCAGCTTACGGTTGTACAATGAGCAGTTCTTC. Protein product: CASSLRLYNEQFF. The rearrangement links TRBV7-9 to TRBJ2-1; D not resolved. V was cut by 2 bases and J by 4 bases, with 6 bases left in between. Germline assignment: CDR1 SEHNR and CDR2 FQNEAQ (reference sequence). The CDR3 length is 13 residues.

The CDR3 sequence: CASSQTAKNEKLFF. DNA of the CDR3: TGTGCCAGCAGTCAAACAGCGAAGAATGAAAAACTGTTTTTT. The chain links TRBV6-5 to TRBJ1-4; D is ambiguous. Germline CDR1 reads MNHEY; CDR2 reads SVGAGI. This CDR3 contains 14 residues. The V end was cut by 5 bases, the J end by 5 bases, with 12 bases between.

A word on this clone: The identical CDR3 is also encoded by other nucleotide sequences in the sample. The chain couples TRBV9 to TRBJ2-5; 8 bases fit TRBD2. This CDR3 spans 15 amino acids. Germline lookup yields CDR1 SGDLS and CDR2 YYNGEE. The junction had 3 bases not matched to a gene; V was cut back by 0 bases and J by 2 bases. CDR3 nucleotide sequence: TGTGCCAGCAGCGTAGACGGGGGGGAGCAAGAGACCCAGTACTTC. Translation: CASSVDGGEQETQYF. The full variable domain, with the rest looked up from reference TRBV9 and TRBJ2-5, is DSGVTQTPKHLITATGQRVTLRCSPRSGDLSVYWYQQSLDQGLQFLIQYYNGEERAKGNILERFSAQQFPDLHSELNLSSLELGDSALYFCASSVDGGEQETQYFGPGTRLLVL.

This clone has just one count. The V gene is TRBV15, the J gene TRBJ2-7; D ambiguous. V lost 0 bases and J 0 bases, leaving 12 bases between the germline ends. The CDR3 length is 16 residues. From germline, CDR1 is LNHNV and CDR2 YYDKDF (reference sequence). CDR3 protein: CATSRDRSYSSYEQYF. CDR3 nucleotides: TGTGCCACCAGCAGAGATCGCAGTTATAGCTCCTACGAGCAGTACTTC.

Worth noting for this clone: Other DNA sequences in the sample encode the same CDR3. The rearrangement uses TRBV5-6 and TRBJ1-1, with TRBD1 as a possible D gene (5 bases). Germline V lookup: CDR1 SGHDT, CDR2 YYEEEE. V lost 0 bases to trimming and J lost 6 bases, with 9 bases between them. This CDR3 spans 13 amino acids. The CDR3 loop reads CASSLGGDPEAFF. The CDR3 DNA sequence: TGTGCCAGCAGCTTGGGAGGGGACCCTGAAGCTTTCTTT. The complete variable domain, with remaining parts taken from reference TRBV5-6 and TRBJ1-1, reads DAGVTQSPTHLIKTRGQQVTLRCSPKSGHDTVSWYQQALGQGPQFIFQYYEEEERQRGNFPDRFSGHQFPNYSSELNVNALLLGDSALYLCASSLGGDPEAFFGQGTRLTVV.

The J gene is TRBJ2-7, the V gene TRBV6-6, with D tentatively TRBD2 (5 bases). Looked up from germline, CDR1 is MNHNY and CDR2 is SVGAGI (reference sequence). The CDR3 is made up of 13 amino acids. V was clipped by 7 bases and J by 3 bases, with 13 bases between them. The CDR3 spells CASTEAADYEQYF. In DNA, the CDR3 is TGTGCCAGCACCGAAGCGGCTGACTACGAGCAGTACTTC.

The chain recombines TRBV30 with TRBJ2-7, with D tentatively TRBD2 (6 bases). The CDR3 consists of 14 residues. The germline V and J ends were trimmed by 0 bases and 6 bases, with 15 bases remaining between them. From germline, CDR1 is GTSNPN and CDR2 SVGIG (reference sequence). In nucleotides, the CDR3 is TGTGCCTGGAGTGTACTGTGGGGGGAAAGCGAGCAGTACTTC. Translation gives CAWSVLWGESEQYF.

This chain connects TRBV7-8 to TRBJ1-2; D uncertain. The V gene's germline CDR1 is SGHVS and CDR2 FQNEAQ. Trimming removed 8 bases from V and 6 bases from J, with 19 bases in between. The CDR3 runs to 14 residues. CDR3 bases: TGTGCCAGCCCCCTTCTAATATCGCAGAATGGCTACACCTTC. It yields the protein CASPLLISQNGYTF.

V usage is TRBV5-1 and J usage is TRBJ2-5, with 13 bases that match TRBD2. CDR1 is SGHRS, CDR2 YFSETQ, per germline. V lost 3 bases to trimming and J lost 2 bases; unmatched junction nucleotides: 7. This CDR3 region has 17 residues. The CDR3 here is CASSWMGLAGPQETQYF. The CDR3 DNA is TGCGCCAGCAGCTGGATGGGACTAGCGGGACCACAAGAGACCCAGTACTTC.

This sequence joins TRBV7-9 and TRBJ2-7; D might be TRBD1 (6 bases). V lost 5 bases to trimming and J lost 3 bases, with 17 bases between them. Germline V gene lookup returns CDR1 SEHNR and CDR2 FQNEAQ (reference sequence). The CDR3 has 15 amino acids. As DNA, the CDR3 is TGTGCCAGCAGCCCGCCGTGGGGGCCAGTCTACGAGCAGTACTTC. It specifies CASSPPWGPVYEQYF.

This rearrangement joins TRBV6-5 to TRBJ2-7; a weak D match, TRBD1 (5 bases). The germline CDR1 and CDR2 sequences are MNHEY and SVGAGI. There are 16 residues in the CDR3. The V and J ends lost 0 bases and 1 base respectively, with 13 bases between them. CDR3 coding DNA: TGTGCCAGCAGTTACTCGGGGCGGAGTAGTTCCTACGAGCAGTACTTC. Protein: CASSYSGRSSSYEQYF.

The J gene is TRBJ1-2, the V gene TRBV4-1; D remains ambiguous. The CDR3 contains 18 residues. The V and J ends lost 2 bases and 0 bases respectively, with 19 bases between them. Per the germline V gene, CDR1 is MGHRA and CDR2 is YSYEKL. The CDR3 region is CASSQRGLPGLSNYGYTF. CDR3 bases: TGCGCCAGCAGCCAAAGAGGTCTGCCTGGGCTCTCTAACTATGGCTACACCTTC.

This chain joins TRBV4-1 and TRBJ1-2, with no clear D. CDR3 size: 14 residues. With 0 bases removed from V and 6 bases from J, the gap between germline ends came to 11 bases. Germline loops: CDR1 MGHRA, CDR2 YSYEKL. CDR3 sequence (DNA): TGCGCCAGCAGCCAAGATGGAGGGAGTAATGGCTACACCTTC. Its translation: CASSQDGGSNGYTF.

The rearrangement links TRBV27 to TRBJ2-7, with 10 bases identical to TRBD2. Per germline, CDR1 MNHEY and CDR2 SMNVEV (reference sequence). Trimming at V came to 4 bases and at J to 2 bases, leaving 8 bases not matched to a gene. This CDR3 has 16 amino acids. The DNA for the CDR3 is TGTGCCAGCAGTTCTTGGACTAGCGGAGCGACCTACGAGCAGTACTTC. As protein: CASSSWTSGATYEQYF.

This chain uses TRBV4-3 with TRBJ2-7; 8 nucleotides match TRBD2. V trimming: 1 base; J trimming: 3 bases; junction bases outside the gene matches: 5. The CDR3 covers 15 residues. Germline CDR1 and CDR2: LGHNA and YSLEER. The CDR3 region has the DNA TGCGCCAGCAGCCAAGTAATGAGCGGGAGCTACGAGCAGTACTTC. Translating it yields CASSQVMSGSYEQYF.

The rearrangement joins TRBV6-5 to TRBJ2-7; 7 bases match TRBD1. Germline V gene data show CDR1 as MNHEY and CDR2 as SVGAGI. This CDR3 is 12 amino acids long. V lost 6 bases to trimming and J lost 5 bases; unmatched junction nucleotides: 4. CDR3 amino acids: CASRTGSDEQYF. The CDR3 DNA reads TGTGCCAGCAGGACAGGGTCCGACGAGCAGTACTTC.

With respect to this clone: This sample also contains other DNA sequences that code for the same CDR3. This chain connects TRBV5-1 to TRBJ1-1; a possible D gene is TRBD1 (5 bases). Trimming shortened V by 3 bases and J by 5 bases, and 8 bases separated the two germline ends. In germline, CDR1 is SGHRS, CDR2 YFSETQ. The CDR3 is made up of 12 amino acids. Here the CDR3 DNA reads TGCGCCAGCAGCTCCGCAGGGACTGAAGCTTTCTTT. It yields the protein CASSSAGTEAFF.